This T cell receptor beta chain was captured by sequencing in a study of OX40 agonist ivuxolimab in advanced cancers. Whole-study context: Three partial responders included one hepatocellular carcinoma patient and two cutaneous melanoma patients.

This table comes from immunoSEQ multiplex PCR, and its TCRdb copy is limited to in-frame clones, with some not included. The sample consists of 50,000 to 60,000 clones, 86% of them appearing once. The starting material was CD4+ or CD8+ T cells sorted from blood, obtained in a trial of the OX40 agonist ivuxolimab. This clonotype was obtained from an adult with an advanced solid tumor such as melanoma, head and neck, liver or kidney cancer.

CDR3 sequence (DNA): TGTGCCAGTAGTATAGATCATCGAGCGGCTAGCTCCTACAATGAGCAGTTCTTC. It translates to CASSIDHRAASSYNEQFF. The V gene is TRBV19, the J gene TRBJ2-1; TRBD2 is a possible D gene (5 bases). Looked up from germline, CDR1 is LNHDA and CDR2 is SQIVND (reference sequence). V shed 0 bases and J shed 0 bases, with 15 bases lying between them. This CDR3 contains 18 residues.